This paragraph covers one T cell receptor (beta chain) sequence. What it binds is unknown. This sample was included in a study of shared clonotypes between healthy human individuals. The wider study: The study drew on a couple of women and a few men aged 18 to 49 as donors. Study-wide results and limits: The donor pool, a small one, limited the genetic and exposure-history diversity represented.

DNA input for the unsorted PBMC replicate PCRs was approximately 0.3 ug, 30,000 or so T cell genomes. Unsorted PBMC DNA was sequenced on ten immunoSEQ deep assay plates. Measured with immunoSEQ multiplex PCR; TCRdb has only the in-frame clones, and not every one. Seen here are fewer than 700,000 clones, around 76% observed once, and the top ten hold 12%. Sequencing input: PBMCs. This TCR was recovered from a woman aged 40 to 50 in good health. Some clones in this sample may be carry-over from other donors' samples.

CDR3 amino acids: CASSPKGPGTDTQYF. For the CDR3, the DNA is TGTGCCAGCAGCCCCAAGGGACCGGGCACAGATACGCAGTATTTT. The rearrangement uses TRBV7-2 and TRBJ2-3; D may match TRBD1 or TRBD2 (5 bases each). Germline CDR1 and CDR2: SGHTA and FQGNSA. V shed 5 bases and J shed 1 base, with 13 bases lying between them. The CDR3 has 15 amino acids.